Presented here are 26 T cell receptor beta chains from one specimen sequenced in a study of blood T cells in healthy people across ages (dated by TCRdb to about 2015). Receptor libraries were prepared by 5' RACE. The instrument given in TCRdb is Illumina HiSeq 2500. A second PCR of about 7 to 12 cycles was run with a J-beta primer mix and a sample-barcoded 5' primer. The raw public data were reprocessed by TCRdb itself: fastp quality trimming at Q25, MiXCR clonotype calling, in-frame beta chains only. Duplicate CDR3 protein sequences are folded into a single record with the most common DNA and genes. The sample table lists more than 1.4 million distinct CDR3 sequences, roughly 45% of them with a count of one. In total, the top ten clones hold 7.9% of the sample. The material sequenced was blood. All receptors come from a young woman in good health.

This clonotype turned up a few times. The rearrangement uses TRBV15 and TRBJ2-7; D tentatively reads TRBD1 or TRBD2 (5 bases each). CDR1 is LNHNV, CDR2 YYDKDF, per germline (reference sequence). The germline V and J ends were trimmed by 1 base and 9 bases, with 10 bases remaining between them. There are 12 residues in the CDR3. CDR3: CATSRALGPQYF. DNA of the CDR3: TGTGCCACCAGCAGAGCTCTGGGACCGCAGTACTTC.

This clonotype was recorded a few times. CDR3 residues: CASSRAAETYNEQFF. As DNA, the CDR3 is TGTGCCAGCAGTCGAGCGGCCGAAACCTACAATGAGCAGTTCTTC. V is TRBV4-2 and J is TRBJ2-1; D is possibly TRBD2 (5 bases). This CDR3 is built from 15 residues. Germline CDR1 LGHNA, CDR2 YNFKEQ. V was cut by 6 bases and J by 2 bases, with 14 bases left in between.

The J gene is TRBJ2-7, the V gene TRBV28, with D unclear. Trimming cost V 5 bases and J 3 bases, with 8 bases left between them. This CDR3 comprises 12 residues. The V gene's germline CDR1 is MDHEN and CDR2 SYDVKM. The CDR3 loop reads CASSGDLYEQYF. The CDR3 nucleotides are TGTGCCAGCAGTGGAGACCTCTACGAGCAGTACTTC.

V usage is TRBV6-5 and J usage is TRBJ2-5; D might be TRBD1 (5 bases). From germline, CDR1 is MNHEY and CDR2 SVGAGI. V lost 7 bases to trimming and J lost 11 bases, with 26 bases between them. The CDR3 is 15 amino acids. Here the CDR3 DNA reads TGTGCCAGCAACCCCCTGTGGGGCGGAAACAATGAGCAGTACTTC. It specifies CASNPLWGGNNEQYF.

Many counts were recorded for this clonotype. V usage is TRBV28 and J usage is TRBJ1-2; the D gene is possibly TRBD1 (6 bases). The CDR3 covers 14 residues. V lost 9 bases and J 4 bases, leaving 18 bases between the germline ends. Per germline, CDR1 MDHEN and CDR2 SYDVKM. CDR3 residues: CASSNTGTAYGYTF. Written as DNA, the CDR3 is TGTGCCAGTTCAAACACAGGGACGGCCTATGGCTACACCTTC.

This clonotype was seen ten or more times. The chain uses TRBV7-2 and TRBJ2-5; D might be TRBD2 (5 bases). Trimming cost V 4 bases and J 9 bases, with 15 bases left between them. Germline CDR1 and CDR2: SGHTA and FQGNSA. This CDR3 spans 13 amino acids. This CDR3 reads CASSSKTLGAQYF. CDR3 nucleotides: TGTGCCAGCAGCTCCAAGACACTCGGGGCCCAGTACTTC.

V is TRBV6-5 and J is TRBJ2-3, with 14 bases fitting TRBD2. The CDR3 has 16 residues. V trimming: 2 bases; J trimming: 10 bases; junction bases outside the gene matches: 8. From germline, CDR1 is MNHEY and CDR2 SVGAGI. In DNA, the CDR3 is TGTGCCAGCAGTTACCAGGGACTAGCGGGAGCTTCGGCGCAGTATTTT. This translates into CASSYQGLAGASAQYF.

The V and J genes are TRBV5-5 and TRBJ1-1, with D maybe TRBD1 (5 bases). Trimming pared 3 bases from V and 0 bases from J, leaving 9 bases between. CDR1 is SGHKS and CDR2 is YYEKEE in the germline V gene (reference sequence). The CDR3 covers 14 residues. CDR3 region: CASSWGVVNTEAFF. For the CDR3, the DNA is TGTGCCAGCAGCTGGGGGGTCGTGAACACTGAAGCTTTCTTT.

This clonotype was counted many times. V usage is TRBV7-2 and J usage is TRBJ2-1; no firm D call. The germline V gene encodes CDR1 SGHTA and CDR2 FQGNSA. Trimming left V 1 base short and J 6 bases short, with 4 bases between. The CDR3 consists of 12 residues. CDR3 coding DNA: TGTGCCAGCAGCTTAGGGATCAATGAGCAGTTCTTC. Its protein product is CASSLGINEQFF. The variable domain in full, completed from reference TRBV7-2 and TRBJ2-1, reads GAGVSQSPSNKVTEKGKDVELRCDPISGHTALYWYRQSLGQGLEFLIYFQGNSAPDKSGLPSDRFSAERTGGSVSTLTIQRTQQEDSAVYLCASSLGINEQFFGPGTRLTVL.

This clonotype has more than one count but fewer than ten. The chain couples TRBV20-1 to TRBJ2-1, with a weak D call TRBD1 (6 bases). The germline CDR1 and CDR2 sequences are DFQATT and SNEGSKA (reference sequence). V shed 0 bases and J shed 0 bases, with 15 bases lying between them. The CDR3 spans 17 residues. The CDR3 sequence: CSARDYQTGFSYNEQFF. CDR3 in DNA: TGCAGTGCTAGAGATTACCAGACAGGTTTCTCCTACAATGAGCAGTTCTTC.

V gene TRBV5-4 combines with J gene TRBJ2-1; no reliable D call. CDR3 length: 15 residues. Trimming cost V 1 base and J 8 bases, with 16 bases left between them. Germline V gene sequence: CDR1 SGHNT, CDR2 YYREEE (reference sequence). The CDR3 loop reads CASSLYAALGDEQFF. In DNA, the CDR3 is TGTGCCAGCAGCTTGTATGCGGCCCTGGGCGATGAGCAGTTCTTC.

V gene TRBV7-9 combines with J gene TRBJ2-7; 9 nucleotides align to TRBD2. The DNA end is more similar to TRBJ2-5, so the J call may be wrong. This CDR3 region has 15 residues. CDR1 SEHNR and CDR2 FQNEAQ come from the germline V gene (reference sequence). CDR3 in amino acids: CASSLGIAGEETQYF. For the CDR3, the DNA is TGTGCCAGCAGCTTGGGAATAGCGGGAGAGGAGACCCAGTACTTC.

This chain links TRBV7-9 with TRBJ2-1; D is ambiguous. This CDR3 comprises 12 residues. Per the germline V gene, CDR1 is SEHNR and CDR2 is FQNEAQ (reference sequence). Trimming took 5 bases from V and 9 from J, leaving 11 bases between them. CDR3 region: CASSPLVVEQFF. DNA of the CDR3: TGTGCCAGCAGCCCCCTCGTGGTTGAGCAGTTCTTC.

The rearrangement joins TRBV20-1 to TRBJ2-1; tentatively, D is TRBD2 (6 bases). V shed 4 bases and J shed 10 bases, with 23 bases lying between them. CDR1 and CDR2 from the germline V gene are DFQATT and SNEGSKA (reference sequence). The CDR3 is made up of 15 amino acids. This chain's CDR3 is CSATDRDLTNYEQFF. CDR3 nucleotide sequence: TGCAGTGCTACAGACCGGGACTTGACTAACTACGAGCAGTTCTTC.

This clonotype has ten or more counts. CDR3 amino acids: CASRTLGTDSYNEQFF. The CDR3 DNA sequence: TGTGCCAGCAGGACTCTCGGGACAGACTCCTACAATGAGCAGTTCTTC. The chain uses TRBV6-2 or TRBV6-3 and TRBJ2-1, with TRBD1 identical over 7 bases. The CDR3 runs to 16 residues. CDR1 and CDR2 from the germline V gene are MNHEY and SVGEGT. With 6 bases clipped from V and 0 bases from J, the junction kept 8 bases outside the gene matches.

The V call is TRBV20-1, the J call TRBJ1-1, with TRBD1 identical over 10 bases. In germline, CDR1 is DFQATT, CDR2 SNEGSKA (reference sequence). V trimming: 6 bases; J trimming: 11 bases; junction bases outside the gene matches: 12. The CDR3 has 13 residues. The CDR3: CSAIGQGGTEAFF. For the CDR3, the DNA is TGCAGTGCAATTGGACAGGGGGGGACGGAGGCTTTCTTT.

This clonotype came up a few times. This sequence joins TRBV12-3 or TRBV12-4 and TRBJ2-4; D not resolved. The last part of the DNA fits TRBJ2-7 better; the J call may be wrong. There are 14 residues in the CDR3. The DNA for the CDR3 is TGTGCCAGCAGTTTAGTGATGGCCTCGGGCGAGCAGTACTTC. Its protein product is CASSLVMASGEQYF.

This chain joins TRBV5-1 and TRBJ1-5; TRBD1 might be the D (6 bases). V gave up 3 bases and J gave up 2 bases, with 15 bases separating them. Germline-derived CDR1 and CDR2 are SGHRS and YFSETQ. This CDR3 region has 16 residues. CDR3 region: CASSWGTPGGNQPQHF. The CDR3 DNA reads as TGCGCCAGCAGCTGGGGGACACCCGGGGGCAATCAGCCCCAGCATTTT.

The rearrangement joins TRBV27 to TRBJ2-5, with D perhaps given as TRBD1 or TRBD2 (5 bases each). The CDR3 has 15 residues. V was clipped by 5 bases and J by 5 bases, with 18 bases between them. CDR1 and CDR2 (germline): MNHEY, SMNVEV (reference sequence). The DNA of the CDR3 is TGTGCCAGCAGTACAACCGGGACCAGTGGGGAGACCCAGTACTTC. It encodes CASSTTGTSGETQYF.

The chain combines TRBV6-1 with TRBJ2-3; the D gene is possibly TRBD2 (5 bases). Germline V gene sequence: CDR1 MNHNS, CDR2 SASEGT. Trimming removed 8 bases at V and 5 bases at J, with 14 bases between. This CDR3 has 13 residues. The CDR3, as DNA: TGTGCCAGCTGGACCGGGGTAGTAGATACGCAGTATTTT. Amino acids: CASWTGVVDTQYF.

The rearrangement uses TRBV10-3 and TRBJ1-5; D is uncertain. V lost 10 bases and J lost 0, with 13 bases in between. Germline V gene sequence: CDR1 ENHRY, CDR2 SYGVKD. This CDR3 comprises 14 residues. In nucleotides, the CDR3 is TGTGCCACCGCGGTTGAGGGTAGCAATCAGCCCCAGCATTTT. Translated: CATAVEGSNQPQHF.

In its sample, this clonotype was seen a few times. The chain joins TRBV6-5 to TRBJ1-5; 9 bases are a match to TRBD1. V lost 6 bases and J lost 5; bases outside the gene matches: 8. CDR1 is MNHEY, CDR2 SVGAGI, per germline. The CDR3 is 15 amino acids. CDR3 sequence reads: CASRRTGAAHQPQHF. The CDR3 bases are TGTGCCAGCAGGAGGACAGGGGCCGCTCATCAGCCCCAGCATTTT.

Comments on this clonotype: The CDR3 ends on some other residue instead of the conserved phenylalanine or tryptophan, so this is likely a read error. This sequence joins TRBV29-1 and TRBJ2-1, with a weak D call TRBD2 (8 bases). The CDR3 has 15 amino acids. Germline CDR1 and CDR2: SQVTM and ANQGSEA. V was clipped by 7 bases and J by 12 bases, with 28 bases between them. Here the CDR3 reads CSANPSSGGGWGQFL. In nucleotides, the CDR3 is TGCAGCGCTAATCCTTCTTCGGGAGGGGGCTGGGGGCAGTTCTTA.

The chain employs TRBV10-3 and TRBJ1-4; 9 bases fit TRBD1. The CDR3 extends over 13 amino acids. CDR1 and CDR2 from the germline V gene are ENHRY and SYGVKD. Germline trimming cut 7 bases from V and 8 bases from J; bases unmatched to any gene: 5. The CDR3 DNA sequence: TGTGCCATCAAGGGGACAGGGAACGAAAAACTGTTTTTT. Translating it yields CAIKGTGNEKLFF.

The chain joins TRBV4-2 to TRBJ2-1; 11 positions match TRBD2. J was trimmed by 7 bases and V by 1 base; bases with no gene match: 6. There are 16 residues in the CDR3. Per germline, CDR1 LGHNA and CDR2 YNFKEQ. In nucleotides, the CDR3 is TGTGCCAGCAGCCAAGCTACTAGCGGGGGCCCTAATGAGCAGTTCTTC. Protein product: CASSQATSGGPNEQFF.

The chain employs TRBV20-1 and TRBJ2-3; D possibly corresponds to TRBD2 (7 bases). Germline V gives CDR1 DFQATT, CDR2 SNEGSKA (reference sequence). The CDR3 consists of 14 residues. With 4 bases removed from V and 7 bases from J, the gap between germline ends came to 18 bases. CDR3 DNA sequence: TGCAGTGCTACCCGGGGGGCCGGAGTGTATACGCAGTATTTT. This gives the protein CSATRGAGVYTQYF.